This is a list of T cell receptor beta chains from one sample in a study of T cell responses to AZD1222 COVID-19 vaccine. Assay used: immunoSEQ multiplex PCR; TCRdb lists only in-frame clones, some missing. The table has some 120,000 clones, approximately 83% seen once; the top ten hold roughly 3.9%. The starting material was peripheral blood, obtained on day 0 of MenACWY control vaccination. These receptors were taken from an adult in good health. Both conserved end residues are part of each CDR3. The order of the fields is D gene, J gene, V gene, clone size, CDR3 protein, CDR3 DNA. A D gene is named only where the DNA matches it firmly. Some rows have no size entry. The others give once, few or many, or a class for an expanded clone.

TRBD2	TRBJ2-3	TRBV4-2	-	CASSQLTSGGPTDTQYF	TGTGCCAGCAGCCAACTCACTAGCGGGGGACCCACAGATACGCAGTATTTT
-	TRBJ1-5	TRBV18	-	CASSPRVGRNQPQHF	TGTGCCAGCTCACCAAGGGTTGGGAGGAATCAGCCCCAGCATTTT
-	TRBJ1-2	TRBV5-4	-	CASSLEQGNYGYTF	TGTGCCAGCAGCTTGGAGCAGGGTAACTATGGCTACACCTTC
-	TRBJ1-5	TRBV6-6	-	CASSPQPQQGSNQPQHF	TGTGCCAGCAGTCCCCAACCTCAACAGGGAAGCAATCAGCCCCAGCATTTT
-	TRBJ2-7	TRBV5-1	-	CASSLETGRYEQYF	TGCGCCAGCAGCTTGGAGACAGGGAGGTACGAGCAGTACTTC
TRBD2	TRBJ2-3	TRBV7-2	-	CASSYHPTSGGGTDTQYF	TGTGCCAGCAGCTACCATCCGACTAGCGGGGGGGGCACAGATACGCAGTATTTT
-	TRBJ2-1	TRBV11-2	-	CASSLGSDATEQFF	TGTGCCAGCAGCTTAGGCTCGGATGCGACCGAGCAGTTCTTC
TRBD1	TRBJ2-7	TRBV6-5	-	CASSSYRGRLVHEQYF	TGTGCCAGCAGTTCCTACAGGGGGCGCCTTGTCCACGAGCAGTACTTC
-	TRBJ2-5	TRBV18	-	CASSVYRGGQETQYF	TGTGCCAGCTCAGTTTACAGGGGAGGCCAAGAGACCCAGTACTTC
-	TRBJ1-1	TRBV5-5	-	CASSLTAEAFF	TGTGCCAGCAGCCTCACGGCTGAAGCTTTCTTT
TRBD1	TRBJ2-1	TRBV28	-	CASGIAGTAYNEQFF	TGTGCCAGCGGAATCGCCGGGACAGCCTACAATGAGCAGTTCTTC
TRBD2	TRBJ2-7	TRBV6-6	-	CASSSHVARGLAGRVYEQYF	TGTGCCAGCAGCTCTCACGTTGCCAGGGGACTAGCGGGGCGAGTCTACGAGCAGTACTTC
-	TRBJ1-1	TRBV5-5	-	CASGYRESEAFF	TGTGCCAGCGGCTACAGGGAATCTGAAGCTTTCTTT
TRBD1	TRBJ2-1	TRBV7-9	-	CASSLVGQGQGEQFF	TGTGCCAGCAGCTTAGTGGGACAGGGTCAAGGTGAGCAGTTCTTC
TRBD1	TRBJ1-4	TRBV4-2	-	CASSPAGQGEQPNEKLFF	TGTGCCAGCAGCCCGGCGGGACAGGGCGAGCAGCCTAATGAAAAACTGTTTTTT
TRBD1	TRBJ2-4	TRBV7-3	-	CASSPAGTGGAKNIQYF	TGTGCCAGCAGCCCCGCGGGGACAGGGGGTGCCAAAAACATTCAGTACTTC
TRBD1	TRBJ1-1	TRBV19	-	CASSNIRQGVGTEAFF	TGTGCCAGTAGCAATATTCGACAGGGTGTGGGCACTGAAGCTTTCTTT
TRBD2	TRBJ2-3	TRBV5-6	-	CASSPPGGRTDTQYF	TGTGCCAGCAGCCCCCCGGGGGGGCGCACAGATACGCAGTATTTT
-	TRBJ1-5	TRBV3-1/TRBV3-2	-	CASSPQGRAGPQHF	TGTGCCAGCAGCCCCCAGGGGAGGGCCGGGCCCCAGCATTTT
TRBD2	TRBJ2-3	TRBV5-6	-	CASSPGLAVDDTQYF	TGTGCCAGCAGTCCGGGACTAGCGGTGGACGATACGCAGTATTTT
-	TRBJ2-5	TRBV7-2	-	CASSLAIGQNQETQYF	TGTGCCAGCAGCCTGGCGATAGGGCAAAATCAAGAGACCCAGTACTTC
TRBD1	TRBJ1-1	TRBV4-2	-	CASSQAGTGNTEAFF	TGTGCCAGCAGCCAAGCCGGGACAGGGAACACTGAAGCTTTCTTT
-	TRBJ1-1	TRBV9	-	CASSVGVDTEAFF	TGTGCCAGCAGCGTAGGAGTGGACACTGAAGCTTTCTTT
TRBD2	TRBJ2-7	TRBV6-1	-	CASRDGLAGDYEQYF	TGTGCCAGCAGGGACGGACTAGCGGGGGACTACGAGCAGTACTTC
-	TRBJ1-6	TRBV5-4	-	CASSLGGGAGNAYNSPLHF	TGTGCCAGCAGCTTGGGGGGAGGGGCAGGGAACGCCTATAATTCACCCCTCCACTTT
-	TRBJ2-3	TRBV20-1	once	CSASVGLSTDTQYF	TGCAGTGCTAGTGTGGGCCTAAGCACAGATACGCAGTATTTT
-	TRBJ2-7	TRBV9	-	CASSVGGATSYEQYF	TGTGCCAGCAGCGTAGGGGGGGCGACTTCCTACGAGCAGTACTTC
TRBD1	TRBJ1-2	TRBV7-2	-	CASSLGQGVGGYTF	TGTGCCAGCAGCTTAGGACAGGGGGTAGGTGGCTACACCTTC
-	TRBJ1-1	TRBV19	-	CASTPRTVNTEAFF	TGTGCCAGTACCCCACGGACAGTGAACACTGAAGCTTTCTTT
-	TRBJ1-2	TRBV10-2	few	CASSDTRGNYGYTF	TGCGCCAGCAGTGATACCAGGGGTAACTATGGCTACACCTTC
TRBD2	TRBJ2-2	TRBV11-3	-	CASSPTSANTGELFF	TGTGCCAGCAGCCCAACTAGCGCGAACACCGGGGAGCTGTTTTTT
TRBD1	TRBJ1-5	TRBV19	-	CASTLTGDHQPQHF	TGTGCCAGTACCCTGACAGGGGATCATCAGCCCCAGCATTTT
-	TRBJ1-2	TRBV19	once	CASQSGVEGYTF	TGTGCCAGCCAGTCGGGGGTAGAGGGCTACACCTTC
-	TRBJ2-1	TRBV6-2/TRBV6-3	-	CASSSGSVGEQFF	TGTGCCAGCAGTTCCGGGTCGGTGGGTGAGCAGTTCTTC
-	TRBJ1-2	TRBV20-1	-	CSASSSKTWEGYTF	TGCAGTGCTAGTTCAAGTAAGACATGGGAAGGCTACACCTTC
TRBD1	TRBJ1-5	TRBV3-1/TRBV3-2	-	CASSQPRDRVGQPQHF	TGTGCCAGCAGCCAGCCCCGGGACAGGGTAGGGCAGCCCCAGCATTTT
-	TRBJ2-5	TRBV7-2	-	CASSLTGAGETQYF	TGTGCCAGCAGCCTCACAGGGGCGGGGGAGACCCAGTACTTC
TRBD1	TRBJ1-5	TRBV4-3	few	CASSQALDRGWGNQPQHF	TGCGCCAGCAGCCAAGCTTTGGACAGGGGTTGGGGCAATCAGCCCCAGCATTTT
TRBD1	TRBJ2-7	TRBV28	-	CASLSFGQGSEQYF	TGTGCCAGCCTCTCATTTGGACAGGGTAGCGAGCAGTACTTC
-	TRBJ2-2	TRBV4-1	-	CASSQDPGRSTGELFF	TGCGCCAGCAGCCAAGATCCGGGGCGGAGCACCGGGGAGCTGTTTTTT
TRBD1	TRBJ1-1	TRBV5-4	few	CASRGGGYTEAFF	TGTGCCAGTCGAGGGGGCGGGTACACTGAAGCTTTCTTT
-	TRBJ1-6	TRBV9	-	CASSATGQTNNSPLHF	TGTGCCAGCAGCGCCACCGGACAGACGAATAATTCACCCCTCCACTTT
-	TRBJ2-7	TRBV6-5	few	CASSYGPSSYEQYF	TGTGCCAGCAGTTACGGCCCGAGCTCCTACGAGCAGTACTTC
TRBD1	TRBJ2-7	TRBV28	-	CASSNNRGSYEQYF	TGTGCCAGCAGTAATAACAGGGGATCCTACGAGCAGTACTTC
-	TRBJ1-2	TRBV4-1	-	CASSSVAGYTF	TGCGCCAGCAGCTCTGTAGCGGGCTACACCTTC
TRBD1	TRBJ1-6	TRBV6-2/TRBV6-3	few	CASTPGQGNNSPLHF	TGTGCCAGCACCCCTGGACAGGGTAATAATTCACCCCTCCACTTT
-	TRBJ1-5	TRBV6-5	-	CASSLAAGADQPQHF	TGTGCCAGCAGCCTCGCAGCGGGGGCAGATCAGCCCCAGCATTTT
-	TRBJ2-7	TRBV7-2	-	CASSLEGRGGPPYEQYF	TGTGCCAGCAGCTTAGAAGGTAGAGGGGGGCCCCCCTACGAGCAGTACTTC
-	TRBJ1-1	TRBV6-5	-	CASSYRHESTEAFF	TGTGCCAGCAGTTACAGACACGAGAGTACTGAAGCTTTCTTT
-	TRBJ1-1	TRBV13	once	CASSFRQRNTEAFF	TGTGCCAGCAGCTTCCGGCAGAGGAACACTGAAGCTTTCTTT
-	TRBJ1-5	TRBV4-1	-	CASSQGTEQPQHF	TGCGCCAGCAGCCAAGGGACAGAACAGCCCCAGCATTTT